Presented here are 19 T cell receptor beta chains from one specimen sequenced in a study of blood T cell repertoires in COVID-19. Assay used: immunoSEQ multiplex PCR; TCRdb lists only in-frame clones, some missing. The sample lists about 220,000 clones, over 75% occurring once. The specimen sequenced was peripheral blood. These receptors all come from a man aged 35 to 55 with active or convalescent COVID-19.

The chain is built from TRBV4-1 and TRBJ1-2; 9 nucleotides align to TRBD1. Germline CDR1 MGHRA, CDR2 YSYEKL. The CDR3 is made up of 16 amino acids. Germline trimming cut 4 bases from V and 4 bases from J; bases unmatched to any gene: 10. This CDR3 reads CASSRLTGGRGYGYTF. In nucleotides, the CDR3 is TGCGCCAGCAGCCGCCTCACAGGGGGCAGGGGCTATGGCTACACCTTC.

The chain recombines TRBV19 with TRBJ1-5, with D possibly TRBD1 on 5 matching bases. Per the germline V gene, CDR1 is LNHDA and CDR2 is SQIVND (reference sequence). The CDR3 has 14 residues. V was clipped by 7 bases and J by 3 bases, with 13 bases between them. The DNA of the CDR3 is TGTGCCAGTACCTCCGGACACCCCAATCAGCCCCAGCATTTT. Translation: CASTSGHPNQPQHF. Filled out from reference TRBV19 and TRBJ1-5, the complete variable domain reads DGGITQSPKYLFRKEGQNVTLSCEQNLNHDAMYWYRQDPGQGLRLIYYSQIVNDFQKGDIAEGYSVSREKKESFPLTVTSAQKNPTAFYLCASTSGHPNQPQHFGDGTRLSIL.

J is TRBJ1-4 and V is TRBV19, with 7 positions matching TRBD1. V shed 3 bases, J shed 2 bases, and the junction held 18 bases outside the gene matches. The CDR3 sequence is 20 residues long. Germline assignment: CDR1 LNHDA and CDR2 SQIVND (reference sequence). The CDR3 sequence is CASSILYRLDRVSTNEKLFF. The CDR3 DNA is TGTGCCAGTAGTATCTTATATCGACTCGACAGGGTCTCTACTAATGAAAAACTGTTTTTT.

J is TRBJ1-3 and V is TRBV9; 10 positions agree with TRBD1. V shed 2 bases and J 0 bases; nucleotides not matched to a gene: 8. CDR3 length equals 18 residues. CDR1 is SGDLS, CDR2 YYNGEE, per germline. CDR3 residues: CASSVAGTGDSSGNTIYF. The CDR3, as DNA: TGTGCCAGCAGCGTGGCCGGGACAGGGGATAGCTCTGGAAACACCATATATTTT.

The rearrangement joins TRBV7-3 to TRBJ2-3; possible D gene TRBD2, 6 bases. CDR1 is SGHTA and CDR2 is FQGTGA in the germline V gene. Trimming took off 3 bases at V and 1 base at J, with 11 bases between the two ends. The CDR3 spans 15 residues. The CDR3 sequence is CASSLLAGRTDTQYF. The CDR3 coding sequence is TGTGCCAGCAGCTTGTTGGCGGGGCGCACAGATACGCAGTATTTT.

The chain recombines TRBV7-9 with TRBJ2-7; TRBD2 agrees at 9 bases. Germline CDR1 and CDR2: SEHNR and FQNEAQ (reference sequence). V trimming: 4 bases; J trimming: 3 bases; junction bases outside the gene matches: 7. This CDR3 is 15 amino acids long. CDR3 protein: CASSSPTSGDYEQYF. CDR3 coding DNA: TGTGCCAGCAGCTCCCCGACTAGCGGAGACTACGAGCAGTACTTC.

The chain has TRBV11-2 and TRBJ2-5, with TRBD2 matching over 8 bases. Germline V CDR1 and CDR2: SGHAT, FQNNGV. The J segment lost 5 bases and the V segment lost 5 bases, leaving 7 bases of the junction unmatched. The length of the CDR3 is 14 residues. The CDR3, as DNA: TGTGCCAGCAGCGAAACGGGGGGGCTGGAGACCCAGTACTTC. The encoded protein is CASSETGGLETQYF.

This clone was detected only once. This chain connects TRBV14 to TRBJ1-4; possibly TRBD1 for D (6 bases). This CDR3 is 16 amino acids long. The germline gives CDR1 SGHDN, CDR2 FVKESK. The V gene lost 0 bases and the J gene lost 7 bases, with 15 bases spanning the gap. CDR3 loop: CASSQDFGTIGEKLFF. CDR3 DNA: TGTGCCAGCAGCCAAGATTTCGGGACAATTGGTGAAAAACTGTTTTTT.

The V call is TRBV10-3, the J call TRBJ2-1; 9 bases map to TRBD2. V dropped 7 bases and J dropped 0; count of bases not matched to a gene: 4. CDR3 length: 15 amino acids. Looked up from germline, CDR1 is ENHRY and CDR2 is SYGVKD. CDR3 DNA sequence: TGTGCCATCAAGACTAGCGGAAGCTCCTACAATGAGCAGTTCTTC. As protein: CAIKTSGSSYNEQFF.

This clone was seen only once. The gene calls are TRBV28 and TRBJ1-5, with D possibly being TRBD1 (5 bases). CDR1 and CDR2 from the germline V gene are MDHEN and SYDVKM. This CDR3 spans 13 amino acids. With 5 bases removed from V and 3 bases from J, the gap between germline ends came to 8 bases. CDR3 amino acids: CASSGGINQPQHF. CDR3 nucleotide sequence: TGTGCCAGCAGTGGGGGGATCAATCAGCCCCAGCATTTT.

The chain combines TRBV3-1 (or the pseudogene TRBV3-2) with TRBJ1-5, with D unclear. V was trimmed by 4 bases and J by 4 bases, leaving 8 bases between them. The CDR3 covers 13 residues. CDR1 is LGHDT and CDR2 is YNNKEL in the germline V gene (reference sequence). DNA for the CDR3: TGTGCCAGCAGCCTCACTCGGAATCAGCCCCAGCATTTT. It is translated as CASSLTRNQPQHF.

This chain links TRBV11-2 with TRBJ2-7; D possibly corresponds to TRBD1 (6 bases). Germline V gene data show CDR1 as SGHAT and CDR2 as FQNNGV. The length of the CDR3 is 15 residues. Trimming cost V 2 bases and J 0 bases, with 11 bases left between them. The CDR3 protein is CASSLQGTSSYEQYF. As DNA, the CDR3 is TGTGCCAGCAGCTTACAGGGGACCTCCTCCTACGAGCAGTACTTC.

The chain is built from TRBV10-2 and TRBJ1-2; 7 bases map to TRBD1. CDR3 size: 15 residues. Losses at the gene ends were 7 bases for V and 3 bases for J; bases not matched to a gene: 11. The germline V gene encodes CDR1 WSHSY and CDR2 SAAADI. The CDR3 DNA follows: TGCGCCAGCACCCGGGACAGCGAGGCAGACTATGGCTACACCTTC. Translating gives CASTRDSEADYGYTF.

This clone occurred once. The gene calls are TRBV28 and TRBJ1-1, with D possibly matching TRBD1 (5 bases). The CDR3 has 15 residues. CDR1 MDHEN and CDR2 SYDVKM come from the germline V gene. The V gene lost 2 bases and the J gene lost 6 bases, with 16 bases spanning the gap. The CDR3 nucleotides are TGTGCCAGCAGTTTAGAGGCAGGGCCGGTCTCTGAAGCTTTCTTT. It codes for CASSLEAGPVSEAFF.

The rearrangement uses TRBV28 and TRBJ1-2; 9 nucleotides line up with TRBD1. From germline, CDR1 is MDHEN and CDR2 SYDVKM. V dropped 4 bases and J dropped 1; count of bases not matched to a gene: 13. This CDR3 region has 18 residues. The DNA for the CDR3 is TGTGCCAGCAGTTCCTATTGGGGGACAGGGATCGGTAACTATGGCTACACCTTC. This translates into CASSSYWGTGIGNYGYTF.

CDR3 in amino acids: CASSQTPRGLAGNTIYF. DNA of the CDR3: TGCGCCAGCAGCCAAACCCCCAGGGGCCTTGCGGGAAACACCATATATTTT. The rearrangement joins TRBV5-1 to TRBJ1-3; D is perhaps TRBD1 (6 bases). V lost 4 bases, J lost 4 bases, and 21 bases lay in between. CDR3 length equals 17 residues. CDR1 and CDR2 from the germline V gene are SGHRS and YFSETQ.

The gene calls are TRBV6-5 and TRBJ2-5; 9 bases are a match to TRBD1. There are 15 residues in the CDR3. V lost 6 bases to trimming and J lost 3 bases; unmatched junction nucleotides: 8. Looked up from germline, CDR1 is MNHEY and CDR2 is SVGAGI. The DNA for the CDR3 is TGTGCCAGCAGCCCGGACAGGGGCCTTGAAGAGACCCAGTACTTC. Translation: CASSPDRGLEETQYF.

J is TRBJ1-1 and V is TRBV18, with TRBD1 matching over 9 bases. CDR3 size: 16 residues. Germline values: CDR1 KGHSH, CDR2 LQKENI. Trimming cost V 6 bases and J 0 bases; bases outside gene matches: 8. The CDR3 DNA reads as TGTGCCAGCTCTCCTCCGGGACAGGGCTTGAACACTGAAGCTTTCTTT. Translated, it gives CASSPPGQGLNTEAFF.

The rearrangement links TRBV13 to TRBJ2-7, with D perhaps TRBD2 (5 bases). The CDR3 is 13 amino acids. V lost 3 bases to trimming and J lost 2 bases, with 8 bases between them. The germline CDR1 and CDR2 sequences are PRHDT and FYEKMQ (reference sequence). DNA for the CDR3: TGTGCCAGCAGCTTCGGGGTTCCCTACGAGCAGTACTTC. Translated, it gives CASSFGVPYEQYF.